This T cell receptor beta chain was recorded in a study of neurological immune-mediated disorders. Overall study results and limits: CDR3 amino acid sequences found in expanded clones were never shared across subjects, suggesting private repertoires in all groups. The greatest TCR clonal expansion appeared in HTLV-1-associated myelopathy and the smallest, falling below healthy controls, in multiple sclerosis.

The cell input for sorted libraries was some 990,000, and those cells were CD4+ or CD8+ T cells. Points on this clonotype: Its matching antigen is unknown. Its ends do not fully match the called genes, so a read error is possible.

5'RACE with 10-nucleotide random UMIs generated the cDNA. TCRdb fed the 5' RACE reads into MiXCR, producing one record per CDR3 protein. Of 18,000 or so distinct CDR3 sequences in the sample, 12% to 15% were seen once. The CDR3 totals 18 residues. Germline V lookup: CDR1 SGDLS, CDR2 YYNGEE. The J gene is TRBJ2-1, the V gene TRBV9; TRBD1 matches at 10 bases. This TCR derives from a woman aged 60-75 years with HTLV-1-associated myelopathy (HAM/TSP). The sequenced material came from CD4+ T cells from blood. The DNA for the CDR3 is TGTGCTAGCAGCGCCCCGAATTTCTGGACAGGGGGCTACAATGAGCAGTTCTTC. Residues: CASSAPNFWTGGYNEQFF.